What follows describes a single T cell receptor beta chain. What it recognizes is unknown. Profiling that covered TCR beta VDJ and CDR3 relied on genomic DNA as its template. TCRdb reprocessed the reads via MiXCR and lists one record per CDR3 protein. The table records 260,000 or so distinct CDR3 sequences, less than 85% of them present only once. Germline V gives CDR1 SGHTA, CDR2 FQGNSA. The CDR3 length is 14 residues. Before being chosen for sequencing, patients had shown CD8+CD57+ cell expansion by flow cytometry. Severe acquired aplastic anemia was the diagnosis recorded for all patients. The entry originates in a study of CD8+CD57+ T cells in acquired aplastic anemia. Study overall: On average, sorted CD4+ and CD8+ cells gave 3.2 ug of DNA. Whole-study results and caveats: The same twenty-nine CD8+ CDR3 sequences occurred in patients and in controls.

The clonotype originates from a human donor with aplastic anemia. Input material: sorted CD4+, CD8+, or CD8+CD57+ T cells (not recorded which) from PBMCs. This sequence joins TRBV7-2 and TRBJ1-5; D remains ambiguous. Judging by the DNA end, TRBJ2-3 fits better; the J call may be wrong. DNA of the CDR3: TGTGCCAGCAGCCTAGGAAGGTCCAAAGATACGCAGTATTTT. This encodes CASSLGRSKDTQYF.